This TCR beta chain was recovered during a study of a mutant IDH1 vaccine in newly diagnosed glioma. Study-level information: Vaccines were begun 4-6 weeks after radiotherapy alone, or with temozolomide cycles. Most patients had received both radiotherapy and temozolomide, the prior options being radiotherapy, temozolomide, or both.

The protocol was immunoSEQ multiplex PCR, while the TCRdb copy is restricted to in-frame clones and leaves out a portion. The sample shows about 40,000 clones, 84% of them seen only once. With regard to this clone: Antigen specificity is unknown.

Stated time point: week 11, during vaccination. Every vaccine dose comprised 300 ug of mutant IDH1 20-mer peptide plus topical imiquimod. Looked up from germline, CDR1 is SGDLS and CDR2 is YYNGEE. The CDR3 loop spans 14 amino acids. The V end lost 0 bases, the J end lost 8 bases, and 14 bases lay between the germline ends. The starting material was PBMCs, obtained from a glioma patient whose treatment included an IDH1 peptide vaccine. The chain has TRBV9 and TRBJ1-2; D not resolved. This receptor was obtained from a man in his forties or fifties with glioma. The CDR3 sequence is CASSVGHSGGGYTF. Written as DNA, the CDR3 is TGTGCCAGCAGCGTAGGACACTCTGGAGGGGGCTACACCTTC.